This T cell receptor beta chain was observed in a study of technical replicates of blood from a few donors. The CDR3 extends over 16 amino acids. J gave up 3 bases and V 0 bases, and 5 bases lay outside the gene matches. Germline CDR1 SGDLS, CDR2 YYNGEE. Profiling relied on immunoSEQ multiplex PCR, and the TCRdb table lists in-frame clones only, not all of them. The repertoire holds approximately 50,000 clones, with about 96% as singletons. The TCR sequence derives from a human donor in good health. The specimen was T cells isolated from PBMCs. The V gene is TRBV9, the J gene TRBJ1-4, with 7 bases aligning to TRBD1. The CDR3 nucleotides read TGTGCCAGCAGCGTAGATCTTGGGACAGCTAATGAAAAACTGTTTTTT. Its translation: CASSVDLGTANEKLFF.